This T cell receptor beta chain is drawn from a study of CD8+ T cells in alopecia areata. Trimming cost V 3 bases and J 6 bases, with 9 bases left between them. Per germline, CDR1 SGHTA and CDR2 FQGNSA. The CDR3 is made up of 12 amino acids. The sorting of PBMCs gave CD4+ and CD8+ T cells. Investigators isolated RNA and reverse transcribed it into cDNA to act as the sequencing template. Sequencing used immunoSEQ multiplex PCR; TCRdb keeps in-frame clones, though not all of them. The sample has about 120,000 clones, roughly two fifths seen once. The TCR was taken from a human donor with alopecia areata. The sequencing sample was made of CD4+ T cells sorted from blood. This chain connects TRBV7-2 to TRBJ2-7, with D tentatively TRBD1 (5 bases). This CDR3 reads CASSLTVLEQYF. CDR3 DNA sequence: TGTGCCAGCAGCTTGACAGTTCTCGAGCAGTACTTC.